The 16 T cell receptor beta chains given below trace back to one sample, sequenced in a study of T cell repertoires in cytomegalovirus infection. The antigens these receptors bind are not known. TCRdb called the reads again in MiXCR, with one record for every CDR3 protein. The table includes 570,000 or so distinct CDR3 sequences, over 35% detected once. This material consisted of cultured PBMCs, taken from culture after CMV antigen stimulation. The origin of the receptors is a human donor in good health (CMV status not recorded). Some clones in this sample may be carry-over from other donors' samples.

This clonotype appeared a few times. The V gene is TRBV2, the J gene TRBJ2-5; 7 bases align to TRBD2. Germline V gives CDR1 SNHLY, CDR2 FYNNEI. The trim removed 8 bases at V and 5 bases at J, leaving 5 bases unmatched. The CDR3 is 12 amino acids. The CDR3 DNA reads TGTGCCAGCGTCGGGGAGGGGGAGACCCAGTACTTC. Its protein is CASVGEGETQYF.

The chain recombines TRBV7-9 with TRBJ1-2; the D is unclear. This CDR3 has 14 amino acids. V gave up 2 bases and J gave up 6 bases, with 13 bases separating them. Per germline, CDR1 SEHNR and CDR2 FQNEAQ (reference sequence). The CDR3 region is CASSLRQPYNGYTF. In nucleotides, the CDR3 is TGTGCCAGCAGCTTACGGCAACCATACAATGGCTACACCTTC.

This clonotype was detected only a few times. The J gene is TRBJ1-2, the V gene TRBV7-2; possible D gene TRBD1, 6 bases. V lost 3 bases to trimming and J lost 3 bases, with 17 bases between them. Germline CDR1 is SGHTA and CDR2 is FQGNSA. CDR3 length equals 16 residues. The CDR3 DNA reads as TGTGCCAGCAGCTTTCGAGGGGGAGGGTATGACTATGGCTACACCTTC. Translated: CASSFRGGGYDYGYTF.

The chain is built from TRBV29-1 and TRBJ1-4; 8 bases line up with TRBD1. The ends lost 7 bases at V and 6 bases at J; junction bases unmatched: 4. CDR3 length: 12 residues. The germline V gene encodes CDR1 SQVTM and CDR2 ANQGSEA. CDR3 DNA sequence: TGCAGCGCCCTGACAGGGGATGAAAAACTGTTTTTT. Its translation is CSALTGDEKLFF.

The chain joins TRBV7-3 to TRBJ1-5, with 7 bases fitting TRBD1. J gave up 2 bases and V 5 bases, and 6 bases lay outside the gene matches. Germline lookup yields CDR1 SGHTA and CDR2 FQGTGA. This CDR3 has 15 residues. The CDR3 sequence: CASSPDRVGNQPQHF. For the CDR3, the DNA is TGTGCCAGCAGCCCCGACAGGGTAGGCAATCAGCCCCAGCATTTT.

J is TRBJ1-2 and V is TRBV7-9; D remains ambiguous. The CDR3 is 12 amino acids. The V end was cut by 2 bases, the J end by 6 bases, with 7 bases between. Germline lookup yields CDR1 SEHNR and CDR2 FQNEAQ (reference sequence). The CDR3 here is CASSLRLDGYTF. In DNA, the CDR3 is TGTGCCAGCAGCTTAAGGTTGGATGGCTACACCTTC.

The chain uses TRBV11-2 and TRBJ2-3; 7 bases align to TRBD2. Germline V gene data show CDR1 as SGHAT and CDR2 as FQNNGV. The CDR3 runs to 16 residues. V trimming: 0 bases; J trimming: 1 base; junction bases outside the gene matches: 4. The DNA of the CDR3 is TGTGCCAGCAGCTTAGAGGCGGGAGCGGGCACAGATACGCAGTATTTT. Translation gives CASSLEAGAGTDTQYF.

V usage is TRBV7-2 and J usage is TRBJ2-1, with unresolved D. This CDR3 is 16 amino acids long. Trimming cost V 5 bases and J 8 bases, with 22 bases left between them. Germline loops: CDR1 SGHTA, CDR2 FQGNSA. CDR3 region: CASSPSGHQTPDEQFF. In DNA, the CDR3 is TGTGCCAGCAGCCCATCCGGCCATCAAACTCCCGATGAGCAGTTCTTC.

This clonotype was seen a handful of times. CDR3 nucleotides: TGTGCCAGTAGTGCTACTTTTCAGCCCCAGCATTTT. Encoded protein: CASSATFQPQHF. The chain links TRBV19 to TRBJ1-5; D gene unclear. Germline lookup yields CDR1 LNHDA and CDR2 SQIVND (reference sequence). The length of the CDR3 is 12 residues. The V end was cut by 5 bases, the J end by 6 bases, with 8 bases between.

The chain links TRBV12-3 or TRBV12-4 to TRBJ2-3; 12 bases fit TRBD2. The trim removed 6 bases at V and 5 bases at J, leaving 6 bases unmatched. The CDR3 sequence is 15 residues long. The CDR3 protein is CASSRRTSGIDTQYF. In DNA, the CDR3 is TGTGCCAGCAGCCGTCGGACTAGCGGGATAGATACGCAGTATTTT.

The chain employs TRBV6-2 or TRBV6-3 and TRBJ1-6; TRBD1 matches at 10 bases. The CDR3 length is 15 residues. J lost 8 bases, V lost 7 bases, and 8 bases had no gene match. Germline lookup yields CDR1 MNHEY and CDR2 SVGEGT. CDR3 coding DNA: TGTGCCAGCACCGCCGGGGACAGGGGTTATTCACCCCTCCACTTT. Translated: CASTAGDRGYSPLHF.

This rearrangement joins TRBV6-2 or TRBV6-3 to TRBJ2-3, with D uncertain. V lost 7 bases and J lost 0, with 8 bases in between. Germline values: CDR1 MNHEY, CDR2 SVGEGT. CDR3 size: 13 residues. The CDR3 here is CASKERSTDTQYF. CDR3 sequence (DNA): TGTGCCAGCAAGGAGCGCAGCACAGATACGCAGTATTTT.

This clonotype was seen more than once but under ten times. The genes are TRBV7-2 and TRBJ1-1; maybe TRBD1 (5 bases). The CDR3 length is 16 residues. V lost 3 bases and J 4 bases, leaving 18 bases between the germline ends. Per germline, CDR1 SGHTA and CDR2 FQGNSA. This CDR3 reads CASSFDTFSGGTEAFF. The DNA for the CDR3 is TGTGCCAGCAGCTTCGACACCTTTTCCGGGGGCACTGAAGCTTTCTTT.

This chain links TRBV11-2 with TRBJ2-5; D ambiguous. Germline V CDR1 and CDR2: SGHAT, FQNNGV. Between the trimmed V and J ends, which lost 1 base and 2 bases, there was a span of 11 bases. This CDR3 region has 15 residues. The CDR3 here is CASSLGGILQETQYF. Written as DNA, the CDR3 is TGTGCCAGCAGCTTAGGCGGAATACTACAAGAGACCCAGTACTTC.

The chain couples TRBV7-2 to TRBJ2-7; 7 bases agree with TRBD2. The length of the CDR3 is 16 residues. Germline trimming cut 1 base from V and 5 bases from J; bases unmatched to any gene: 11. Germline V CDR1 and CDR2: SGHTA, FQGNSA. The CDR3 DNA follows: TGTGCCAGCAGCTTAGGGGTGGGGCGGGAGTGGAACGAGCAGTACTTC. This gives the protein CASSLGVGREWNEQYF.

The chain couples TRBV25-1 to TRBJ1-6; D is possibly TRBD1 (5 bases). Germline V gene data show CDR1 as MGHDK and CDR2 as SYGVNS. The germline V and J ends were trimmed by 8 bases and 0 bases, with 14 bases remaining between them. The CDR3 sequence is 16 residues long. CDR3 amino acids: CASSDSGSSYNSPLHF. The CDR3 coding sequence is TGTGCCAGCTCTGACAGTGGAAGCTCCTATAATTCACCCCTCCACTTT.